Following are 22 T cell receptor beta chains from one sample sequenced in a study of T cells in Graves' hyperthyroidism and ophthalmopathy. TCR beta CDR3 regions were amplified from RNA transcripts. Initially, a first-round RT-PCR of the TCR CDR3 employed the HTBI primer set. MiXCR was run by TCRdb on the multiplex PCR reads, yielding one entry per CDR3 protein. The repertoire includes some 600,000 distinct CDR3 sequences, approximately 15% of them detected once, and roughly 5.7% sits in the top ten. Sequences were obtained from blood. The origin of the receptors is a woman in her twenties or thirties with Graves' hyperthyroidism that later progressed to Graves' ophthalmopathy.

This clonotype appeared many times. The rearrangement uses TRBV20-1 and TRBJ2-7, with 10 bases identical to TRBD2. CDR1 DFQATT and CDR2 SNEGSKA come from the germline V gene (reference sequence). Trimming took 0 bases from V and 7 from J; bases not matched to a gene: 6. This CDR3 region has 14 residues. The CDR3 region has the DNA TGCAGTGCTAGAGATCTAGCGGGAGCTGGGGAGCAGTACTTC. As protein: CSARDLAGAGEQYF.

The CDR3 loop reads CASSEPPDRVNPYNSPLHF. CDR3 sequence (DNA): TGTGCCAGCAGTGAACCCCCCGACAGGGTGAATCCCTATAATTCACCCCTCCACTTT. The V call is TRBV6-1, the J call TRBJ1-6; 7 nucleotides align to TRBD1. Trimming at V came to 2 bases and at J to 2 bases, leaving 12 bases not matched to a gene. The germline V gene encodes CDR1 MNHNS and CDR2 SASEGT. CDR3 length: 19 residues.

The J gene is TRBJ1-5, the V gene TRBV2; D is perhaps TRBD1 (5 bases). Germline assignment: CDR1 SNHLY and CDR2 FYNNEI. Trimming removed 4 bases from V and 7 bases from J, with 11 bases in between. The CDR3 consists of 13 residues. This chain's CDR3 is CASSGGLWQPQHF. The CDR3 DNA sequence: TGTGCCAGCAGTGGGGGACTGTGGCAGCCCCAGCATTTT.

The rearrangement links TRBV5-1 to TRBJ2-7; TRBD1 matches 7 bases. This CDR3 comprises 14 residues. Germline V CDR1 and CDR2: SGHRS, YFSETQ. V was pared by 4 bases and J by 2 bases, with 6 bases of the junction left unmatched. CDR3 in DNA: TGCGCCAGCAGCACCGACAGGGTCCCCTACGAGCAGTACTTC. This gives the protein CASSTDRVPYEQYF.

This clonotype was observed a few times. A read error may be the cause here, since a much bigger clone is one base away. The CDR3 DNA follows: TGTGCTAGTTGCAGGAGGACAGCCTACGAGCAGTACTTC. As protein: CASCRRTAYEQYF. The chain recombines TRBV12-5 with TRBJ2-7; possibly TRBD1 for D (6 bases). There are 13 residues in the CDR3. Germline V gives CDR1 LGHNT, CDR2 FRNRAP. The germline V and J ends were trimmed by 8 bases and 2 bases, with 13 bases remaining between them.

This clonotype showed up many times. The chain joins TRBV11-3 to TRBJ2-1; D gene uncertain. V was pared by 2 bases and J by 12 bases, with 14 bases between. The CDR3 has 13 residues. In germline, CDR1 is SGHNT, CDR2 YENEEA. The chain's CDR3 is CASSLLANIAQFF. The CDR3 region has the DNA TGTGCCAGCAGCTTACTCGCCAACATCGCGCAGTTCTTC.

Of note for this clonotype: A junction boundary mismatches the germline segment, possibly from a read error. The chain is built from TRBV20-1 and TRBJ2-1; the D call may be TRBD1 or TRBD2 (5 bases each). The CDR3 has 15 amino acids. The germline V gene encodes CDR1 DFQATT and CDR2 SNEGSKA (reference sequence). The DNA of the CDR3 is TGCAGCGCTACCGGAGGCTCAGGGCGGTACAATGAGCAGTTCTTC. It specifies CSATGGSGRYNEQFF.

This clonotype was counted a few times. CDR3 sequence (DNA): TGTGCCAGCAGCTTATCAGGGGACATGAACTATGGCTACACCTTC. It is translated as CASSLSGDMNYGYTF. The chain couples TRBV5-4 to TRBJ1-2; weak D call: TRBD1 (6 bases). Looked up from germline, CDR1 is SGHNT and CDR2 is YYREEE (reference sequence). Trimming shortened V by 2 bases and J by 2 bases, and 13 bases separated the two germline ends. CDR3 length: 15 amino acids.

In its sample, this clonotype was seen many times. The chain links TRBV28 to TRBJ2-7; the match to TRBD2 covers 9 bases. The J segment lost 0 bases and the V segment lost 0 bases, leaving 9 bases of the junction unmatched. In germline, CDR1 is MDHEN, CDR2 SYDVKM. This CDR3 contains 18 residues. The DNA of the CDR3 is TGTGCCAGCAGTTTATGGTTGGTAGCGGGAGTATTCTCCTACGAGCAGTACTTC. This codes for CASSLWLVAGVFSYEQYF.

This clonotype has ten or more counts. This chain uses TRBV28 with TRBJ2-1; D is unclear. Germline V lookup: CDR1 MDHEN, CDR2 SYDVKM. The length of the CDR3 is 12 residues. V was pared by 8 bases and J by 4 bases, with 9 bases between. Written as DNA, the CDR3 is TGTGCCAGCGGGGTTGTGTACAATGAGCAGTTCTTC. It yields the protein CASGVVYNEQFF.

This clonotype was observed a few times. V is TRBV20-1 and J is TRBJ1-4; 10 bases map to TRBD1. J gave up 7 bases and V 3 bases, and 8 bases lay outside the gene matches. There are 15 residues in the CDR3. CDR1 and CDR2 from the germline V gene are DFQATT and SNEGSKA (reference sequence). The CDR3 bases are TGCAGTGCTAGGGATGACAGGGGGCCATTTGAAAAACTGTTTTTT. Amino acids: CSARDDRGPFEKLFF.

This clonotype has at least ten counts. The chain has TRBV20-1 and TRBJ2-7; 10 nucleotides line up with TRBD1. CDR3 length: 14 residues. The V segment lost 3 bases and the J segment 4 bases; nucleotides outside the gene matches: 6. CDR1 is DFQATT and CDR2 is SNEGSKA in the germline V gene (reference sequence). The CDR3 DNA is TGCAGTGCTAGCCCTGGGACAGGGGAATACGAGCAGTACTTC. Translation: CSASPGTGEYEQYF.

This clonotype has ten or more counts. The J gene is TRBJ2-1, the V gene TRBV7-2; D might be TRBD2 (5 bases). The CDR3 has 15 residues. Germline V lookup: CDR1 SGHTA, CDR2 FQGNSA. Between the trimmed V and J ends, which lost 3 bases and 2 bases, there was a span of 11 bases. The CDR3 loop reads CASSFFSGTYNEQFF. CDR3 in DNA: TGTGCCAGCAGCTTTTTTTCGGGAACCTACAATGAGCAGTTCTTC.

This clonotype was detected only a few times. The V gene is TRBV15, the J gene TRBJ2-1; maybe TRBD1 (6 bases). CDR1 LNHNV and CDR2 YYDKDF come from the germline V gene (reference sequence). V was pared by 5 bases and J by 8 bases, with 16 bases between. This CDR3 has 14 residues. The CDR3 DNA sequence: TGTGCCACCAGCCCGGGGCAGGGGAGTTATGAGCAGTTCTTC. Translating it yields CATSPGQGSYEQFF.

The chain employs TRBV29-1 and TRBJ2-7; TRBD2 agrees at 12 bases. The CDR3 length is 17 residues. CDR1 is SQVTM, CDR2 ANQGSEA, per germline. The J segment lost 3 bases and the V segment lost 4 bases, leaving 13 bases of the junction unmatched. The CDR3: CSVGGSSGRGTLYEQYF. DNA for the CDR3: TGCAGCGTTGGGGGGTCTAGCGGGAGGGGGACTCTCTACGAGCAGTACTTC.

This clonotype was seen ten or more times. The chain combines TRBV3-1 with TRBJ2-1; the D gene is possibly TRBD2 (6 bases). Germline values: CDR1 LGHDT, CDR2 YNNKEL (reference sequence). The CDR3 is 13 amino acids. V was pared by 4 bases and J by 7 bases, with 11 bases between. The CDR3 DNA reads TGTGCCAGCAGCCGGCCCGGAGGGAATGAGCAGTTCTTC. Amino acids: CASSRPGGNEQFF.

This sequence joins TRBV20-1 and TRBJ1-5, with D perhaps TRBD1 (5 bases). Per the germline V gene, CDR1 is DFQATT and CDR2 is SNEGSKA (reference sequence). V was pared by 5 bases and J by 3 bases, with 11 bases between. This CDR3 region has 13 residues. CDR3: CSAQRGNNQPQHF. CDR3 in DNA: TGCAGTGCTCAGAGGGGAAACAATCAGCCCCAGCATTTT.

This clonotype was seen ten or more times. The chain uses TRBV6-1 and TRBJ2-1; no definite D call. The germline CDR1 and CDR2 sequences are MNHNS and SASEGT. This CDR3 spans 13 amino acids. V lost 4 bases and J 8 bases, leaving 12 bases between the germline ends. This CDR3 reads CASSGVWSDEQFF. In DNA, the CDR3 is TGTGCCAGCAGTGGGGTTTGGAGCGATGAGCAGTTCTTC.

This clonotype was found many times. The CDR3 DNA follows: TGCAGCGTGGGCGGGGGACCATATGGCTACACCTTC. This sequence encodes CSVGGGPYGYTF. The gene calls are TRBV29-1 and TRBJ1-2; maybe TRBD1 (5 bases). V lost 6 bases to trimming and J lost 5 bases, with 13 bases between them. Germline values: CDR1 SQVTM, CDR2 ANQGSEA. There are 12 residues in the CDR3.

This clonotype came up a few times. The chain combines TRBV30 with TRBJ1-5, with D perhaps TRBD1 (5 bases). The CDR3 is made up of 13 amino acids. Germline CDR1 GTSNPN, CDR2 SVGIG (reference sequence). The V end was cut by 4 bases, the J end by 4 bases, with 11 bases between. CDR3 sequence reads: CAWNMGGNQPQHF. CDR3 sequence (DNA): TGTGCCTGGAACATGGGGGGGAATCAGCCCCAGCATTTT.

This clonotype was found once. A clone one base away is much larger, so this may be a read error. The chain combines TRBV28 with TRBJ2-6; D is perhaps TRBD1 (6 bases). The germline CDR1 and CDR2 sequences are MDHEN and SYDVKM. V shed 5 bases and J shed 0 bases, with 8 bases lying between them. CDR3 length equals 15 residues. This CDR3 is CASSTQGSGANVLTF. As DNA, the CDR3 is TGTGCCAGCAGTACACAGGGCTCTGGGGCCAACGTCCTGACTTTC.

This clonotype was recorded at least ten times. This chain joins TRBV6-1 and TRBJ2-4; D is unresolved. The ends were cut back, 5 bases at V and 0 bases at J, with 8 bases in the middle. Germline loops: CDR1 MNHNS, CDR2 SASEGT. The CDR3 sequence is 14 residues long. CDR3 nucleotide sequence: TGTGCCAGCAGTTACAATGGAGCCAAAAACATTCAGTACTTC. Translating gives CASSYNGAKNIQYF.